Sequencing of this T cell receptor (beta chain) was carried out in a study of blood T cell repertoires in COVID-19. About the research overall: Both acute and convalescent COVID-19 samples were obtained from the United States, Italy and Spain. PBMCs, B-cell-depleted T cells, or T cells provided the cDNA or gDNA that made up the material.

A Seattle source enrolled patients during active infection and followed them longitudinally. Authors' methods: The authors estimated nucleated cell counts from reference gene primer amplification. Only in-frame clones appear in the TCRdb table, and some are missing; sequencing was by immunoSEQ multiplex PCR. V and J calls and clone size come straight from that table; D and trimming were deduced from the DNA. Of more than 200,000 clones detected, 70% to 90% appear once; the ten largest clones hold about 2.5%. This clone has just a few counts. This CDR3 is 12 amino acids long. From germline, CDR1 is SNHLY and CDR2 FYNNEI. Trimming stripped 5 bases from V and 10 bases from J, with 9 bases between.

The rearrangement joins TRBV2 to TRBJ1-6; D not certain. The sequenced sample consisted of peripheral blood. The TCR comes from a man in his thirties or forties with COVID-19, enrolled during active disease. This CDR3 is CASSSPGSPLHF. The CDR3 bases are TGTGCCAGCAGTTCCCCGGGGTCACCCCTCCACTTT.